This T cell receptor beta chain emerged from a study of cytotoxic CD8 clonotypes in ibrutinib-treated CLL. Study findings and constraints: Sampling times, which were not matched between the groups, differed between sustained-remission patients and progressing patients.

This CDR3 is 11 amino acids long. The germline gives CDR1 GTSNPN, CDR2 SVGIG (reference sequence). Trimming shortened V by 4 bases and J by 5 bases, and 7 bases separated the two germline ends. Produced via immunoSEQ multiplex PCR; TCRdb's table is partial and in-frame only. The sample consists of some 300,000 clones, 80% of them appearing once. In regard to this clone: Its antigen remains unknown.

The rearrangement links TRBV30 to TRBJ2-3; D is unclear. This specimen was PBMCs, taken before ibrutinib treatment. The clonotype was recovered from a human donor with chronic lymphocytic leukemia. The CDR3 region has the DNA TGTGCCTGGAACGTCGGAGATACGCAGTATTTT. Amino acids: CAWNVGDTQYF.